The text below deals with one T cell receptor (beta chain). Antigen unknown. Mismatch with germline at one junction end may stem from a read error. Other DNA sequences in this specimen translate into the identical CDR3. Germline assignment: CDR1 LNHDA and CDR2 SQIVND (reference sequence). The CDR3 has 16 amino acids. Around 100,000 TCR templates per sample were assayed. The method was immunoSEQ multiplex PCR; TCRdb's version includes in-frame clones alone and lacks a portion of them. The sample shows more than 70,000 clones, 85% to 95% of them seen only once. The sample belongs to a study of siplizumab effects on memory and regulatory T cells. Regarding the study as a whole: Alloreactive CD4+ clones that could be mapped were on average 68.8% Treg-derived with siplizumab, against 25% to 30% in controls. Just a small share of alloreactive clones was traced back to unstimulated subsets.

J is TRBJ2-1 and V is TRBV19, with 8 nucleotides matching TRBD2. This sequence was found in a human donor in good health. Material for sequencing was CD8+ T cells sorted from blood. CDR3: CASSRRAGGPYNEQFF. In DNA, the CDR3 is TGTGCCAGCTCCAGAAGGGCGGGAGGACCCTACAATGAACAGTTCTTC.